The 18 T cell receptor beta chains given below trace back to one sample, sequenced in a study of shared clonotypes between healthy human individuals. The data were produced by immunoSEQ multiplex PCR, yet TCRdb's version contains in-frame clones alone and is incomplete. The table includes approximately 2,200,000 clones, approximately 94% detected once. CD45RO-negative, CCR7-positively selected cells formed the naive CD8 fraction, excluding terminally differentiated effector memory CD45RA+ cells. Specimen: naive CD8+ T cells from PBMCs. These TCRs come from a man between 18 and 35 years old in good health. Some clones in this sample may be carry-over from other donors' samples.

The chain joins TRBV19 to TRBJ2-2; D is unresolved. CDR3 length equals 15 residues. Germline V gene lookup returns CDR1 LNHDA and CDR2 SQIVND (reference sequence). V lost 0 bases and J 6 bases, leaving 11 bases between the germline ends. CDR3: CASSIDEELPGELFF. DNA for the CDR3: TGTGCCAGTAGTATAGATGAAGAGCTTCCCGGGGAGCTGTTTTTT.

This clone is a singleton in its sample. The V gene is TRBV2, the J gene TRBJ2-5, with 14 bases lining up with TRBD2. Germline CDR1 and CDR2: SNHLY and FYNNEI. The CDR3 length is 16 residues. The junction had 7 bases not matched to a gene; V was cut back by 5 bases and J by 5 bases. CDR3: CASSPRLAGGLETQYF. The CDR3 DNA reads as TGTGCCAGCAGTCCCCGACTAGCGGGAGGGTTGGAGACCCAGTACTTC.

Regarding this clone: This sample also contains other DNA sequences that code for the same CDR3. The chain employs TRBV9 and TRBJ1-3; no definite D call. The CDR3 runs to 14 residues. Trimming shortened V by 5 bases and J by 0 bases, and 9 bases separated the two germline ends. Germline V gene lookup returns CDR1 SGDLS and CDR2 YYNGEE. The CDR3 region is CASSPGSSGNTIYF. The CDR3 nucleotides are TGTGCCAGCAGTCCGGGGTCCTCTGGAAACACCATATATTTT.

The CDR3: CATHQGQTYEQYF. CDR3 sequence (DNA): TGTGCCACCCACCAGGGACAAACCTACGAGCAGTACTTC. J is TRBJ2-7 and V is TRBV6-1; D perhaps matches TRBD1 (6 bases). Deletions cut 10 bases from V and 2 bases from J, with 15 bases between. The CDR3 totals 13 residues. CDR1 and CDR2 from the germline V gene are MNHNS and SASEGT.

This chain joins TRBV27 and TRBJ2-7, with D possibly TRBD2 on 6 matching bases. V dropped 3 bases and J dropped 2 bases, with 17 bases sitting between them. The CDR3 is 16 residues long. CDR1 and CDR2 from the germline V gene are MNHEY and SMNVEV (reference sequence). The chain's CDR3 is CASSLAVSTSPYEQYF. The DNA for the CDR3 is TGTGCCAGCAGTTTGGCGGTGTCCACTAGCCCCTACGAGCAGTACTTC.

The rearrangement links TRBV5-1 to TRBJ2-7, with TRBD2 identical over 14 bases. This CDR3 has 15 residues. J lost 5 bases, V lost 4 bases, and 5 bases had no gene match. CDR1 and CDR2 (germline): SGHRS, YFSETQ. CDR3 DNA: TGCGCCAGCAGCGTAGGGACTAGCGGGAGTGACGAGCAGTACTTC. It yields the protein CASSVGTSGSDEQYF.

The gene calls are TRBV9 and TRBJ2-7; D might be TRBD2 (5 bases). Germline V CDR1 and CDR2: SGDLS, YYNGEE. Trimming removed 4 bases at V and 0 bases at J, with 14 bases between. The CDR3 contains 15 residues. CDR3 coding DNA: TGTGCCAGCAGCCCCGAGGGTGTTGCCTCCTACGAGCAGTACTTC. Translated, it gives CASSPEGVASYEQYF.

The V gene is TRBV9, the J gene TRBJ1-1; D gene uncertain. Germline V gene sequence: CDR1 SGDLS, CDR2 YYNGEE. Deletions cut 1 base from V and 4 bases from J, with 14 bases between. The CDR3 is 15 amino acids. DNA for the CDR3: TGTGCCAGCAGCGTAAACCATATGCGAGGCACTGAAGCTTTCTTT. Its protein is CASSVNHMRGTEAFF.

V gene TRBV6-1 combines with J gene TRBJ2-7; 8 nucleotides agree with TRBD1. With 5 bases clipped from V and 1 base from J, the junction kept 7 bases outside the gene matches. The CDR3 extends over 15 amino acids. Germline loops: CDR1 MNHNS, CDR2 SASEGT. CDR3 residues: CASSQWTGISYEQYF. The DNA of the CDR3 is TGTGCCAGCAGTCAATGGACAGGGATTTCCTACGAGCAGTACTTC.

This clone showed up just once. The chain joins TRBV28 to TRBJ2-1, with 7 bases identical to TRBD2. CDR3 length: 16 amino acids. Per the germline V gene, CDR1 is MDHEN and CDR2 is SYDVKM. V was pared by 2 bases and J by 0 bases, with 4 bases of the junction left unmatched. CDR3 DNA sequence: TGTGCCAGCAGTTTAGGGAGGGCCCCCTCCTACAATGAGCAGTTCTTC. Translated: CASSLGRAPSYNEQFF.

The chain is built from TRBV7-6 and TRBJ2-5, with unresolved D. Per germline, CDR1 SGHVS and CDR2 FNYEAQ. The CDR3 contains 13 residues. V shed 5 bases and J shed 3 bases, with 10 bases lying between them. Written as DNA, the CDR3 is TGTGCCAGCAGCCCGACGGAAGAAGAGACCCAGTACTTC. It codes for CASSPTEEETQYF.

The chain uses TRBV27 and TRBJ2-3; D may be TRBD2 (6 bases). Germline CDR1 and CDR2: MNHEY and SMNVEV (reference sequence). V was clipped by 4 bases and J by 3 bases, with 17 bases between them. The CDR3 has 16 amino acids. The CDR3 coding sequence is TGTGCCAGCAGTTCCGGGAGTAGCTGGAAAACAGATACGCAGTATTTT. This translates into CASSSGSSWKTDTQYF.

This chain links TRBV13 with TRBJ2-1, with D tentatively TRBD1 or TRBD2 (5 bases each). The CDR3 length is 17 residues. Trimming stripped 0 bases from V and 2 bases from J, with 14 bases between. Germline-derived CDR1 and CDR2 are PRHDT and FYEKMQ (reference sequence). As DNA, the CDR3 is TGTGCCAGCAGCTTAGGCCCGACGGGGACCCCCTACAATGAGCAGTTCTTC. It yields the protein CASSLGPTGTPYNEQFF.

On this clone itself: One end of the junction does not line up with germline, which may come from a read error. The chain carries TRBV10-1 and TRBJ1-1; 9 nucleotides agree with TRBD1. CDR1 is WNHNN and CDR2 is SYGVQD in the germline V gene (reference sequence). This CDR3 is built from 15 residues. This CDR3 reads CARSDRGQGLTEAFF. The CDR3 coding sequence is TGCGCCAGGAGTGATAGGGGACAGGGCCTCACTGAAGCTTTCTTT.

The V and J genes are TRBV27 and TRBJ2-2; D is ambiguous. Trimming took 0 bases from V and 3 from J, leaving 5 bases between them. Germline loops: CDR1 MNHEY, CDR2 SMNVEV (reference sequence). CDR3 size: 14 residues. Written as DNA, the CDR3 is TGTGCCAGCAGTTTATCTCTGGACACCGGGGAGCTGTTTTTT. Protein: CASSLSLDTGELFF.

The gene calls are TRBV7-9 and TRBJ2-7; D is perhaps TRBD1 (7 bases). Germline CDR1 SEHNR, CDR2 FQNEAQ (reference sequence). The CDR3 is made up of 17 amino acids. V lost 5 bases and J 2 bases, leaving 22 bases between the germline ends. The CDR3 coding sequence is TGTGCCAGCAGCGCAATTGGGGGCGGGACAGCCCCCTACGAGCAGTACTTC. It specifies CASSAIGGGTAPYEQYF.

The chain has TRBV28 and TRBJ2-5, with D possibly matching TRBD1 (6 bases). CDR1 MDHEN and CDR2 SYDVKM come from the germline V gene. Trimming removed 3 bases at V and 5 bases at J, with 13 bases between. The CDR3 has 14 amino acids. In DNA, the CDR3 is TGTGCCAGCAGTTTCTTAGGGGGTATGGAGACCCAGTACTTC. It codes for CASSFLGGMETQYF.

CDR3 protein: CASSFVSYNEQFF. CDR3 nucleotides: TGTGCCAGCAGCTTTGTCTCCTACAATGAGCAGTTCTTC. The genes are TRBV7-6 and TRBJ2-1, with D unclear. V dropped 3 bases and J dropped 0 bases, with 3 bases sitting between them. Germline CDR1 reads SGHVS; CDR2 reads FNYEAQ. The CDR3 sequence is 13 residues long.